These 26 T cell receptor beta chains were sequenced from one sample in a study of CD8 T cells in ankylosing spondylitis. TCRdb called the 5' RACE reads again in MiXCR, with one record for every CDR3 protein. The data hold roughly 400,000 distinct CDR3 sequences, with approximately 20% observed a single time. Whole-study results and caveats: What appeared characteristic of ankylosing spondylitis blood was a TCR beta motif of several highly homologous variants.

Their antigens are not known. The sequenced material came from blood, either unsorted or a sorted T cell fraction (not recorded which). These receptors originate from a male donor with ankylosing spondylitis.

The chain combines TRBV9 with TRBJ2-3, with TRBD2 matching 9 bases. From germline, CDR1 is SGDLS and CDR2 YYNGEE. V lost 4 bases, J lost 7 bases, and 10 bases stayed unmatched. The CDR3 totals 15 residues. The CDR3, as DNA: TGTGCCAGCAGCAAAATGGCGGGAGGGCCTAATACGCAGTATTTT. This gives the protein CASSKMAGGPNTQYF.

The V and J genes are TRBV14 and TRBJ2-7; 11 bases agree with TRBD2. The CDR3 loop spans 16 amino acids. Germline CDR1 and CDR2: SGHDN and FVKESK. The ends lost 0 bases at V and 3 bases at J; junction bases unmatched: 4. The DNA for the CDR3 is TGTGCCAGCAGCCAAGAACGACTAGCGGGGCTCTACGAGCAGTACTTC. Protein sequence: CASSQERLAGLYEQYF.

The chain joins TRBV7-2 to TRBJ1-5, with D unclear. The CDR3 totals 13 residues. Trimming left V 1 base short and J 6 bases short, with 7 bases between. Germline assignment: CDR1 SGHTA and CDR2 FQGNSA. The CDR3 region has the DNA TGTGCCAGCAGCTTAGGGGGTTTTCAGCCCCAGCATTTT. This translates into CASSLGGFQPQHF. The variable domain in full, completed from reference TRBV7-2 and TRBJ1-5, reads GAGVSQSPSNKVTEKGKDVELRCDPISGHTALYWYRQSLGQGLEFLIYFQGNSAPDKSGLPSDRFSAERTGGSVSTLTIQRTQQEDSAVYLCASSLGGFQPQHFGDGTRLSIL.

The gene calls are TRBV5-1 and TRBJ1-2, with 11 positions matching TRBD1. This CDR3 has 14 amino acids. V was pared by 4 bases and J by 7 bases, with 6 bases of the junction left unmatched. CDR1 SGHRS and CDR2 YFSETQ come from the germline V gene. The CDR3 sequence: CASSPGQGVPGYTF. The CDR3, as DNA: TGCGCCAGCAGCCCGGGACAGGGGGTACCTGGCTACACCTTC.

This chain uses TRBV5-1 with TRBJ2-2; 7 bases match TRBD1. With 5 bases clipped from V and 9 bases from J, the junction kept 7 bases outside the gene matches. The germline gives CDR1 SGHRS, CDR2 YFSETQ. The CDR3 runs to 13 residues. For the CDR3, the DNA is TGCGCCAGCAGTATACAGGGGAGCCGGGAGCTGTTTTTT. Its protein product is CASSIQGSRELFF.

The chain joins TRBV4-2 to TRBJ2-2; 7 bases align to TRBD1. Germline V CDR1 and CDR2: LGHNA, YNFKEQ. This CDR3 comprises 15 residues. Trimming at V came to 6 bases and at J to 7 bases, leaving 11 bases not matched to a gene. CDR3 nucleotides: TGTGCCAGCAGTCCAACAGGGGAACGCGGCGGGGAGCTGTTTTTT. Translated: CASSPTGERGGELFF.

The genes are TRBV12-3 or TRBV12-4 and TRBJ2-5; TRBD1 matches 10 bases. This CDR3 has 14 amino acids. Germline trimming cut 5 bases from V and 7 bases from J; bases unmatched to any gene: 7. The DNA of the CDR3 is TGTGCCAGCAGTGTGACAGGGGGCGTAGGGACCCAGTACTTC. This codes for CASSVTGGVGTQYF.

This clonotype was seen many times. J is TRBJ1-2 and V is TRBV20-1, with TRBD1 identical over 7 bases. There are 15 residues in the CDR3. The V gene's germline CDR1 is DFQATT and CDR2 SNEGSKA (reference sequence). Trimming at V came to 6 bases and at J to 4 bases, leaving 14 bases not matched to a gene. The CDR3 sequence is CSAPPGQLLSYGYTF. CDR3 coding DNA: TGCAGTGCCCCTCCGGGACAGCTCCTTTCCTATGGCTACACCTTC.

This clonotype was seen many times. The chain has TRBV2 and TRBJ1-2, with no clear D. The CDR3 loop spans 12 amino acids. With 5 bases removed from V and 9 bases from J, the gap between germline ends came to 13 bases. Germline V lookup: CDR1 SNHLY, CDR2 FYNNEI. The CDR3 bases are TGTGCCAGCAGTCCCTTCGCTAATCGCTACACCTTC. Protein product: CASSPFANRYTF.

This clonotype was counted only a few times. This rearrangement joins TRBV29-1 to TRBJ1-1; TRBD1 might be the D (5 bases). V lost 5 bases, J lost 0 bases, and 10 bases lay in between. Germline values: CDR1 SQVTM, CDR2 ANQGSEA. The CDR3 has 13 residues. In DNA, the CDR3 is TGCAGCGTTTGCAGGACAATGAACACTGAAGCTTTCTTT. Its translation: CSVCRTMNTEAFF.

This clonotype has more than one count but fewer than ten. This chain uses TRBV4-2 with TRBJ2-2; 7 nucleotides match TRBD1. CDR3 size: 18 residues. V lost 0 bases, J lost 2 bases, and 9 bases stayed unmatched. CDR1 and CDR2 (germline): LGHNA, YNFKEQ. The CDR3 DNA reads as TGTGCCAGCAGCCAAGACCCGAGGGGGCTAATCAACACCGGGGAGCTGTTTTTT. Amino acid sequence: CASSQDPRGLINTGELFF.

The chain couples TRBV6-5 to TRBJ1-5; the D is unclear. The CDR3 runs to 14 residues. Trimming took off 0 bases at V and 7 bases at J, with 10 bases between the two ends. Germline V gene data show CDR1 as MNHEY and CDR2 as SVGAGI. The CDR3 spells CASSYSGFGQPQHF. CDR3 sequence (DNA): TGTGCCAGCAGTTACTCGGGGTTCGGGCAGCCCCAGCATTTT.

The chain employs TRBV5-6 and TRBJ2-1; D ambiguous. Trimming pared 1 base from V and 3 bases from J, leaving 17 bases between. Germline CDR1 SGHDT, CDR2 YYEEEE. This CDR3 comprises 17 residues. The CDR3 is CASSLSLGQRHYNEQFF. The CDR3 bases are TGTGCCAGCAGCTTGTCGCTGGGTCAAAGGCACTACAATGAGCAGTTCTTC.

The chain has TRBV28 and TRBJ2-2, with TRBD1 matching over 7 bases. Per the germline V gene, CDR1 is MDHEN and CDR2 is SYDVKM. The length of the CDR3 is 16 residues. Trimming at V came to 5 bases and at J to 2 bases, leaving 8 bases not matched to a gene. The CDR3 protein is CASSPAGTANTGELFF. CDR3 nucleotide sequence: TGTGCCAGCAGTCCGGCCGGGACAGCCAACACCGGGGAGCTGTTTTTT.

This clonotype was seen a handful of times. V is TRBV18 and J is TRBJ2-5; 7 bases map to TRBD2. The J segment lost 4 bases and the V segment lost 5 bases, leaving 7 bases of the junction unmatched. The CDR3 sequence is 14 residues long. CDR1 is KGHSH and CDR2 is LQKENI in the germline V gene. The CDR3 sequence: CASSSRLAIETQYF. The CDR3 bases are TGTGCCAGCTCATCGCGACTAGCTATAGAGACCCAGTACTTC.

This clonotype was observed a handful of times. The J gene is TRBJ2-3, the V gene TRBV20-1, with TRBD2 identical over 7 bases. The CDR3 has 14 amino acids. Looked up from germline, CDR1 is DFQATT and CDR2 is SNEGSKA (reference sequence). Losses at the gene ends were 5 bases for V and 1 base for J; bases not matched to a gene: 6. CDR3 DNA sequence: TGCAGTGCTCGACGGGACTACCGCACAGATACGCAGTATTTT. Translated, it gives CSARRDYRTDTQYF.

V and J are TRBV3-1 and TRBJ2-1; possible D gene TRBD2, 5 bases. Germline V gene data show CDR1 as LGHDT and CDR2 as YNNKEL (reference sequence). The CDR3 has 16 residues. The V and J ends lost 4 bases and 5 bases respectively, with 18 bases between them. This CDR3 reads CASSPSAGYSNNEQFF. The CDR3 nucleotides read TGTGCCAGCAGCCCTTCCGCGGGCTACTCTAACAATGAGCAGTTCTTC.

This chain links TRBV7-3 with TRBJ2-6, with D perhaps matching TRBD1 (6 bases). The CDR3 loop spans 15 amino acids. Looked up from germline, CDR1 is SGHTA and CDR2 is FQGTGA. Trimming stripped 4 bases from V and 0 bases from J, with 7 bases between. The CDR3 reads CASSWTVSGANVLTF. CDR3 nucleotides: TGTGCCAGCAGCTGGACAGTCTCTGGGGCCAACGTCCTGACTTTC.

This clonotype has a handful of counts. The chain combines TRBV15 with TRBJ2-1; either TRBD1 or TRBD2 may fit D (6 bases each). The CDR3 has 19 residues. CDR1 and CDR2 (germline): LNHNV, YYDKDF (reference sequence). Trimming took off 2 bases at V and 0 bases at J, with 20 bases between the two ends. This chain's CDR3 is CATSRSRGLRGLSYNEQFF. In DNA, the CDR3 is TGTGCCACCAGCAGAAGCAGGGGCCTGCGGGGTCTCTCCTACAATGAGCAGTTCTTC. Complete variable domain (other parts from reference TRBV15 and TRBJ2-1): DAMVIQNPRYQVTQFGKPVTLSCSQTLNHNVMYWYQQKSSQAPKLLFHYYDKDFNNEADTPDNFQSRRPNTSFCFLDIRSPGLGDTAMYLCATSRSRGLRGLSYNEQFFGPGTRLTVL.

This clonotype was counted between two and nine times. The chain has TRBV20-1 and TRBJ2-1, with TRBD2 matching over 8 bases. Germline loops: CDR1 DFQATT, CDR2 SNEGSKA (reference sequence). The CDR3 runs to 14 residues. With 3 bases clipped from V and 8 bases from J, the junction kept 9 bases outside the gene matches. Here the CDR3 DNA reads TGCAGTGCTAGGGTAGCGGGAACGGAGTATGAGCAGTTCTTC. Protein product: CSARVAGTEYEQFF.

The J gene is TRBJ1-2, the V gene TRBV6-4; D is unclear. The CDR3 has 11 residues. V was shortened by 1 base and J by 3 bases, with 0 bases between the two germline ends. The germline V gene encodes CDR1 MRHNA and CDR2 SNTAGT. The chain's CDR3 is CASSDYYGYTF. CDR3 nucleotides: TGTGCCAGCAGTGACTACTATGGCTACACCTTC.

This clonotype was recorded a few times. The chain recombines TRBV5-1 with TRBJ2-5, with D possibly TRBD2 on 7 matching bases. This CDR3 contains 15 residues. Trimming left V 1 base short and J 1 base short, with 11 bases between. In germline, CDR1 is SGHRS, CDR2 YFSETQ. The CDR3 DNA follows: TGCGCCAGCAGCTTGAGCGGGACAACCCAAGAGACCCAGTACTTC. It specifies CASSLSGTTQETQYF.

This clonotype was seen repeatedly, ten times or more. The V gene is TRBV20-1, the J gene TRBJ1-6; tentative D call: TRBD1 (5 bases). The CDR3 is 13 amino acids. Deletions cut 5 bases from V and 14 bases from J, with 19 bases between. Germline-derived CDR1 and CDR2 are DFQATT and SNEGSKA (reference sequence). The DNA of the CDR3 is TGCAGTGCTGCAAAGAGTGGGGCTCGTGCCCTCCACTTT. Translated: CSAAKSGARALHF.

This chain connects TRBV5-1 to TRBJ2-7; the D gene is possibly TRBD1 (5 bases). This CDR3 contains 14 residues. Trimming cost V 4 bases and J 0 bases, with 11 bases left between them. In germline, CDR1 is SGHRS, CDR2 YFSETQ. The CDR3 loop is CASSRQTSSYEQYF. The DNA for the CDR3 is TGCGCCAGCAGCCGACAGACGAGCTCCTACGAGCAGTACTTC.

This clonotype was counted at least ten times. The CDR3: CASRRGGSYEQYF. The CDR3 nucleotides read TGCGCCAGCAGACGGGGGGGGTCCTACGAGCAGTACTTC. J is TRBJ2-7 and V is TRBV5-1, with TRBD2 identical over 8 bases. V dropped 5 bases and J dropped 1; count of bases not matched to a gene: 2. CDR3 length: 13 residues. Germline V lookup: CDR1 SGHRS, CDR2 YFSETQ.

In its sample, this clonotype was seen a few times. The gene calls are TRBV7-2 and TRBJ2-3; 9 bases are shared with TRBD1. The V gene's germline CDR1 is SGHTA and CDR2 FQGNSA. The CDR3 runs 14 residues. V gave up 4 bases and J gave up 4 bases; unmatched junction bases: 3. The CDR3 DNA reads as TGTGCCAGCAGCTCACAGGGGGCAGCAGATACGCAGTATTTT. Translating it yields CASSSQGAADTQYF.